The next 30 T cell receptor beta chains were all read from a single sample in a study of control samples from healthy donors and cancer patients. Assay: immunoSEQ multiplex PCR; the TCRdb copy retains only in-frame clones and omits some. Among around 50,000 clones listed, around 97% were seen once. The sequencing input was blood. These receptors originate from a young woman in good health.

This rearrangement joins TRBV18 to TRBJ1-4; TRBD1 aligns across 8 bases. This CDR3 contains 17 residues. Germline CDR1 is KGHSH and CDR2 is LQKENI. With V trimmed by 2 bases and J by 7 bases, 12 bases remained unmatched. CDR3 sequence reads: CASSPVPGQALGEKLFF. CDR3 sequence (DNA): TGTGCCAGCTCACCAGTCCCGGGACAGGCTCTCGGTGAAAAACTGTTTTTT.

The chain joins TRBV30 to TRBJ2-1; D may be TRBD2 (6 bases). The CDR3 has 15 amino acids. CDR1 is GTSNPN and CDR2 is SVGIG in the germline V gene (reference sequence). Trimming took off 4 bases at V and 2 bases at J, with 15 bases between the two ends. Written as DNA, the CDR3 is TGTGCCTGGACCGTGGGGGGAGACCCCTACAATGAGCAGTTCTTC. This sequence encodes CAWTVGGDPYNEQFF.

A single count supports this clone. This chain links TRBV2 with TRBJ2-5; D perhaps matches TRBD2 (6 bases). Germline V CDR1 and CDR2: SNHLY, FYNNEI. The CDR3 has 13 amino acids. V was pared by 6 bases and J by 5 bases, with 13 bases between. CDR3: CASSRDSPETQYF. The CDR3 DNA is TGTGCCAGCAGCCGGGACTCCCCGGAGACCCAGTACTTC.

The rearrangement joins TRBV27 to TRBJ2-7; no clear D gene. The CDR3 is made up of 11 amino acids. The germline V gene has CDR1 MNHEY and CDR2 SMNVEV (reference sequence). Between the trimmed V and J ends, which lost 6 bases and 2 bases, there was a span of 5 bases. As DNA, the CDR3 is TGTGCCAGCAGGTCCCCCTACGAGCAGTACTTC. Protein sequence: CASRSPYEQYF.

About this clone: The sample holds other DNA sequences that translate to the same CDR3. The chain is built from TRBV9 and TRBJ2-1; 12 positions agree with TRBD2. V gave up 3 bases and J gave up 4 bases; unmatched junction bases: 2. Germline assignment: CDR1 SGDLS and CDR2 YYNGEE. CDR3 length: 15 residues. The CDR3 loop reads CASSAGTSGYNEQFF. CDR3 in DNA: TGTGCCAGCAGCGCCGGGACTAGCGGGTACAATGAGCAGTTCTTC.

This sequence joins TRBV28 and TRBJ1-6; TRBD1 aligns across 10 bases. The CDR3 has 16 residues. Trimming cost V 3 bases and J 6 bases; bases outside gene matches: 5. The germline gives CDR1 MDHEN, CDR2 SYDVKM. Written as DNA, the CDR3 is TGTGCCAGCAGTTTTCCCGGACAGGGGGTTAATTCACCCCTCCACTTT. Translating it yields CASSFPGQGVNSPLHF.

CDR3 sequence (DNA): TGTGCCAGCAGGAGGGGCAGGGGGACTGAAGCTTTCTTT. It is translated as CASRRGRGTEAFF. The rearrangement joins TRBV6-4 to TRBJ1-1; 7 bases line up with TRBD1. V dropped 6 bases and J dropped 5; count of bases not matched to a gene: 6. Germline values: CDR1 MRHNA, CDR2 SNTAGT. The CDR3 has 13 residues.

The CDR3 DNA reads TGTGCCAGCAGCTTAGAGCCGGGGCCCCACTCCTACGAGCAGTACTTC. It yields the protein CASSLEPGPHSYEQYF. The chain has TRBV11-2 and TRBJ2-7; D assignment may be TRBD1 or TRBD2 (5 bases each). V shed 0 bases and J shed 0 bases, with 12 bases lying between them. CDR1 is SGHAT, CDR2 FQNNGV, per germline. This CDR3 region has 16 residues.

This clone was seen just once. The chain carries TRBV2 and TRBJ2-5; no firm D call. CDR3 length equals 15 residues. Germline V lookup: CDR1 SNHLY, CDR2 FYNNEI. Trimming removed 7 bases at V and 2 bases at J, with 17 bases between. CDR3 residues: CASKGLSSPQETQYF. The DNA of the CDR3 is TGTGCCAGCAAAGGGTTGAGTTCGCCTCAAGAGACCCAGTACTTC.

CDR3 DNA: TGTGCCAGCAGTCCCGGGACTAGCGGGAGAGAGACCCAGTACTTC. Residues: CASSPGTSGRETQYF. The genes are TRBV11-2 and TRBJ2-5; 14 bases are a match to TRBD2. The CDR3 extends over 15 amino acids. Germline assignment: CDR1 SGHAT and CDR2 FQNNGV. Losses at the gene ends were 6 bases for V and 4 bases for J; bases not matched to a gene: 4.

This rearrangement joins TRBV27 to TRBJ1-1; 7 nucleotides align to TRBD1. V shed 8 bases, J shed 4 bases, and the junction held 13 bases outside the gene matches. This CDR3 spans 15 amino acids. Germline V CDR1 and CDR2: MNHEY, SMNVEV (reference sequence). In DNA, the CDR3 is TGTGCCAGCCGGGCCGGTGTACAGGGGAGCACTGAAGCTTTCTTT. It translates to CASRAGVQGSTEAFF.

On this clone itself: Other DNA variants within this sample encode the same CDR3. This chain joins TRBV27 and TRBJ2-7; 9 nucleotides agree with TRBD2. The CDR3 has 18 amino acids. J gave up 6 bases and V 0 bases, and 15 bases lay outside the gene matches. Germline loops: CDR1 MNHEY, CDR2 SMNVEV (reference sequence). CDR3: CASSLSMGGAGGPIEQYF. CDR3 in DNA: TGTGCCAGCAGTTTATCGATGGGTGGGGCGGGAGGGCCTATCGAGCAGTACTTC.

V is TRBV30 and J is TRBJ1-4; 9 bases fit TRBD1. The junction had 8 bases not matched to a gene; V was cut back by 4 bases and J by 8 bases. CDR1 GTSNPN and CDR2 SVGIG come from the germline V gene (reference sequence). CDR3 length: 14 residues. CDR3 sequence: CAWTTGDRDEKLFF. The DNA of the CDR3 is TGTGCCTGGACTACTGGGGACAGGGACGAAAAACTGTTTTTT.

This clone occurred once. The chain employs TRBV12-1 and TRBJ1-5. TRBV12-1 is labeled a pseudogene. CDR3 size: 16 residues. The CDR3 sequence is CASSWAGTRGNQPQHF. The CDR3 nucleotides read TGTGCCAGCAGCTGGGCCGGGACTCGGGGCAATCAGCCCCAGCATTTT.

The chain uses TRBV4-2 and TRBJ2-1, with 8 bases fitting TRBD2. CDR3 length equals 15 residues. Germline loops: CDR1 LGHNA, CDR2 YNFKEQ. V was clipped by 0 bases and J by 5 bases; unmatched bases: 3. This CDR3 is CASSQEGLGHNEQFF. The DNA for the CDR3 is TGTGCCAGCAGCCAAGAGGGACTAGGTCACAATGAGCAGTTCTTC.

This chain connects TRBV25-1 to TRBJ1-1, with D maybe TRBD1 (5 bases). The CDR3 runs to 12 residues. Per the germline V gene, CDR1 is MGHDK and CDR2 is SYGVNS. V was cut by 3 bases and J by 11 bases, with 13 bases left in between. The chain's CDR3 is CASSDLGTVAFF. CDR3 bases: TGTGCCAGCAGTGATCTAGGGACGGTTGCTTTCTTT.

The CDR3 protein is CASSVSNQPQHF. DNA for the CDR3: TGTGCCAGCAGCGTTAGCAATCAGCCCCAGCATTTT. The V gene is TRBV7-9, the J gene TRBJ1-5; D remains unclear. Trimming left V 5 bases short and J 0 bases short, with 2 bases between. The CDR3 consists of 12 residues. CDR1 and CDR2 (germline): SEHNR, FQNEAQ (reference sequence).

The chain carries TRBV7-2 and TRBJ2-1; no definite D call. Per germline, CDR1 SGHTA and CDR2 FQGNSA. V was trimmed by 0 bases and J by 0 bases, leaving 6 bases between them. The CDR3 is 15 amino acids. The CDR3 nucleotides read TGTGCCAGCAGCTTAGCTGGTCCCTCCTACAATGAGCAGTTCTTC. Translating it yields CASSLAGPSYNEQFF.

V usage is TRBV7-9 and J usage is TRBJ1-3; D possibly corresponds to TRBD1 (6 bases). The CDR3 is 15 amino acids. The germline V gene has CDR1 SEHNR and CDR2 FQNEAQ (reference sequence). The germline V and J ends were trimmed by 5 bases and 0 bases, with 11 bases remaining between them. DNA of the CDR3: TGTGCCAGCAGCGTGGGGGGGCTCTCTGGAAACACCATATATTTT. Protein: CASSVGGLSGNTIYF.

Only one count was recorded for this clone. V is TRBV9 and J is TRBJ2-2; no clear D. Looked up from germline, CDR1 is SGDLS and CDR2 is YYNGEE. Trimming took off 0 bases at V and 1 base at J, with 4 bases between the two ends. The CDR3 spans 14 residues. CDR3 sequence: CASSVVKNTGELFF. The CDR3, as DNA: TGTGCCAGCAGCGTAGTGAAGAACACCGGGGAGCTGTTTTTT.

The rearrangement uses TRBV5-1 and TRBJ1-1; D ambiguous. There are 13 residues in the CDR3. Looked up from germline, CDR1 is SGHRS and CDR2 is YFSETQ. V lost 4 bases, J lost 7 bases, and 14 bases lay in between. CDR3 protein: CASSLSSNLEAFF. CDR3 DNA sequence: TGCGCCAGCAGCCTGAGCTCGAACCTTGAAGCTTTCTTT.

The chain uses TRBV28 and TRBJ1-1; D possibly corresponds to TRBD1 (5 bases). Germline assignment: CDR1 MDHEN and CDR2 SYDVKM. Trimming removed 1 base from V and 2 bases from J, with 8 bases in between. This CDR3 comprises 14 residues. CDR3 sequence reads: CASSLYDSNTEAFF. CDR3 bases: TGTGCCAGCAGTTTATATGACAGCAACACTGAAGCTTTCTTT.

V usage is TRBV28 and J usage is TRBJ1-2; 7 nucleotides agree with TRBD1. The CDR3 consists of 15 residues. The V gene end was trimmed by 1 base and the J gene end by 4 bases; junction bases not matched to a gene: 6. CDR1 is MDHEN, CDR2 SYDVKM, per germline. CDR3 sequence: CASSLSERGPYGYTF. The CDR3 nucleotides read TGTGCCAGCAGTTTATCCGAGAGGGGGCCCTATGGCTACACCTTC.

The genes are TRBV4-2 and TRBJ2-1; 13 nucleotides align to TRBD2. The CDR3 sequence is 19 residues long. J gave up 9 bases and V 0 bases, and 14 bases lay outside the gene matches. The germline V gene has CDR1 LGHNA and CDR2 YNFKEQ. The CDR3 protein is CASSQDVARTSGRIGEQFF. The CDR3 DNA is TGTGCCAGCAGCCAAGATGTAGCTAGGACTAGCGGGAGAATCGGTGAGCAGTTCTTC.

J is TRBJ2-4 and V is TRBV4-1, with a weak D call TRBD2 (6 bases). Germline V gene lookup returns CDR1 MGHRA and CDR2 YSYEKL. V lost 0 bases and J 6 bases, leaving 21 bases between the germline ends. The CDR3 extends over 18 amino acids. The chain's CDR3 is CASSQEFAGRAQGNIQYF. The CDR3 coding sequence is TGCGCCAGCAGCCAAGAGTTTGCGGGACGAGCTCAGGGAAACATTCAGTACTTC.

The DNA of the CDR3 is TGTGCCAGCAGTTACTTTGGGGCCGGAGATACGCAGTATTTT. Translated: CASSYFGAGDTQYF. The chain is built from TRBV6-5 and TRBJ2-3; a weak D match, TRBD1 (5 bases). The V end lost 1 base, the J end lost 5 bases, and 10 bases lay between the germline ends. The CDR3 length is 14 residues. The germline gives CDR1 MNHEY, CDR2 SVGAGI.

The chain employs TRBV7-2 and TRBJ2-3; D ambiguous. The germline gives CDR1 SGHTA, CDR2 FQGNSA. V lost 1 base and J 7 bases, leaving 9 bases between the germline ends. CDR3 length: 13 amino acids. The CDR3 reads CASSLGLVYTQYF. In nucleotides, the CDR3 is TGTGCCAGCAGCTTAGGGCTAGTATATACGCAGTATTTT.

The V gene is TRBV2, the J gene TRBJ2-1; 9 nucleotides agree with TRBD2. The junction had 7 bases not matched to a gene; V was cut back by 6 bases and J by 7 bases. Germline loops: CDR1 SNHLY, CDR2 FYNNEI. The CDR3 consists of 14 residues. CDR3 amino acids: CASSGLASTNEQFF. The CDR3 DNA sequence: TGTGCCAGCAGCGGACTAGCGAGTACAAATGAGCAGTTCTTC.

V gene TRBV6-5 combines with J gene TRBJ2-7, with D tentatively TRBD1 or TRBD2 (5 bases each). V lost 7 bases and J lost 3, with 19 bases in between. The germline V gene has CDR1 MNHEY and CDR2 SVGAGI. The CDR3 is 15 amino acids. The DNA of the CDR3 is TGTGCCAGCACTTTATCCGGGACGAAAGTCTACGAGCAGTACTTC. Encoded protein: CASTLSGTKVYEQYF.

As DNA, the CDR3 is TGTGCCAGCAGCTTAGTTCCTAGCGGAACTTACAATGAGCAGTTCTTC. Its translation: CASSLVPSGTYNEQFF. The chain employs TRBV11-2 and TRBJ2-1, with 7 bases identical to TRBD2. V shed 1 base and J 4 bases; nucleotides not matched to a gene: 7. The CDR3 contains 16 residues. Looked up from germline, CDR1 is SGHAT and CDR2 is FQNNGV.